The sequence of this T cell receptor beta chain was determined in a study of somatic mutations in cytotoxic T cells in rheumatoid arthritis. Overall study: Patient blood (around 30 ml EDTA) was collected right after diagnosis, preceding any treatment. General study findings and limits: The study found that the largest CD8+ clone exceeded 20% of CD8+ cells in about an eighth of the 65 patients. Unlike healthy controls, rheumatoid arthritis patients had CD8+ clonality that increased with age.

V lost 6 bases to trimming and J lost 6 bases; unmatched junction nucleotides: 11. The CDR3 contains 15 residues. Germline loops: CDR1 MRHNA, CDR2 SNTAGT. Regarding this clone: As yet, its antigen is unknown.

How the authors handled the data: The authors compared patient CD8+ clones larger than 1% against published virus-specific TCRB sequences. Only a few of these clones matched. Assay: immunoSEQ multiplex PCR; the TCRdb copy retains only in-frame clones and omits some. V, J and clone size are taken as reported in that table, and D and trimming were inferred from the DNA itself. The sample shows 25,000 to 35,000 clones, around four fifths of them seen only once. The chain has TRBV6-4 and TRBJ2-3; 8 nucleotides agree with TRBD2. This TCR was recovered from an adult with rheumatoid arthritis. The sequenced material came from CD8+ T cells sorted from blood. CDR3 nucleotides: TGTGCCAGCAGCCCGGGACTAGGGCCCCCTGATACGCAGTATTTT. Translation: CASSPGLGPPDTQYF.